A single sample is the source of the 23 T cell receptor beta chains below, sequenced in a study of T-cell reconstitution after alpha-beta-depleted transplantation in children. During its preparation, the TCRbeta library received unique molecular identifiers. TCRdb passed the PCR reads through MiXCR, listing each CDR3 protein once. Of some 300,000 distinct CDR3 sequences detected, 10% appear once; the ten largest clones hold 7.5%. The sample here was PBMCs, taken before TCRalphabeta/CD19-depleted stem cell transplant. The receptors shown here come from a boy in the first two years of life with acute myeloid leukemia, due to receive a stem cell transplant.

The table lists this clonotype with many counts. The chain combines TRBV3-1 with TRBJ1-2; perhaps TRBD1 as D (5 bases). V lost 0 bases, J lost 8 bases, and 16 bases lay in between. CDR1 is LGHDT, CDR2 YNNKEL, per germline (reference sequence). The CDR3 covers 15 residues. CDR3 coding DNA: TGTGCCAGCAGCCAAGAGCCCGGGGCCGCGAAAGGCTACACCTTC. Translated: CASSQEPGAAKGYTF.

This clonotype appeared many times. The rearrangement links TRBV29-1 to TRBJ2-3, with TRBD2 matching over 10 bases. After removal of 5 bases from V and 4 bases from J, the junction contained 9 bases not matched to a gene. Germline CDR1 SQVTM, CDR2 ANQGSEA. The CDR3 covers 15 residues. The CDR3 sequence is CSVTKVAGGPDTQYF. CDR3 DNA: TGCAGCGTTACAAAGGTAGCGGGGGGTCCAGATACGCAGTATTTT.

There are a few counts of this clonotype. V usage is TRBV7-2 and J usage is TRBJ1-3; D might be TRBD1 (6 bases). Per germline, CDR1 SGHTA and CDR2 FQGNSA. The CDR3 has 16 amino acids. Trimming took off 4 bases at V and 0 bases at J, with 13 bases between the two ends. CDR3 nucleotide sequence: TGTGCCAGCAGCTCTCAATCAGGGGCCTCTGGAAACACCATATATTTT. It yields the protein CASSSQSGASGNTIYF. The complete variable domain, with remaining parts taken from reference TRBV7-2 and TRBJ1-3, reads GAGVSQSPSNKVTEKGKDVELRCDPISGHTALYWYRQSLGQGLEFLIYFQGNSAPDKSGLPSDRFSAERTGGSVSTLTIQRTQQEDSAVYLCASSSQSGASGNTIYFGEGSWLTVV.

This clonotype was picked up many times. The chain's CDR3 is CASRPSQGLEQYF. Written as DNA, the CDR3 is TGTGCCAGCAGGCCTTCACAGGGGTTGGAGCAGTACTTC. The V gene is TRBV7-9, the J gene TRBJ2-7; 7 bases are shared with TRBD1. CDR3 length: 13 amino acids. The germline V gene has CDR1 SEHNR and CDR2 FQNEAQ (reference sequence). The ends lost 6 bases at V and 7 bases at J; junction bases unmatched: 9.

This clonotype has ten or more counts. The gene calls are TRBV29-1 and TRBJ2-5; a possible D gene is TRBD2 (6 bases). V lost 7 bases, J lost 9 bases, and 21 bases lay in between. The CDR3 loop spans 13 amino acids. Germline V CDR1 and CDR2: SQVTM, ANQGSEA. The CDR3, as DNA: TGCAGCGCCACCGGAGGCGGGATGGGGCCCCAGTACTTC. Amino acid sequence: CSATGGGMGPQYF. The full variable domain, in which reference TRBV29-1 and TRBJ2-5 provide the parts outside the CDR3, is SAVISQKPSRDICQRGTSLTIQCQVDSQVTMMFWYRQQPGQSLTLIATANQGSEATYESGFVIDKFPISRPNLTFSTLTVSNMSPEDSSIYLCSATGGGMGPQYFGPGTRLLVL.

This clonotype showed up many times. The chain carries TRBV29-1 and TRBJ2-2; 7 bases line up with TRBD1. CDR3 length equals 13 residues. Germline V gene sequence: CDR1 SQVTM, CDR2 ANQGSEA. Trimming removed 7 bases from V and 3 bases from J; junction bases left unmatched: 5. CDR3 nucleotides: TGCAGCGGTAAAGACAGGGACACCGGGGAGCTGTTTTTT. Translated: CSGKDRDTGELFF.

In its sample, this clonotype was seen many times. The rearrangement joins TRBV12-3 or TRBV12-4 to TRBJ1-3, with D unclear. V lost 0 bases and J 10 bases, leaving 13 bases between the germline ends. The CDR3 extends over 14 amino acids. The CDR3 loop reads CASSLAGPRGTIYF. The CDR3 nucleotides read TGTGCCAGCAGTTTAGCCGGACCAAGAGGGACCATATATTTT.

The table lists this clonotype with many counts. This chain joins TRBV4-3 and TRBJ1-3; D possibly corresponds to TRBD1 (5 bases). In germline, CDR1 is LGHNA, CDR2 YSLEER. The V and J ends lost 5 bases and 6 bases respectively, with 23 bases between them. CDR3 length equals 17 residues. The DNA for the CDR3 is TGCGCCAGCAGCTTGGGCCTCGACAGCGTGAAAGAAAACACCATATATTTT. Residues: CASSLGLDSVKENTIYF.

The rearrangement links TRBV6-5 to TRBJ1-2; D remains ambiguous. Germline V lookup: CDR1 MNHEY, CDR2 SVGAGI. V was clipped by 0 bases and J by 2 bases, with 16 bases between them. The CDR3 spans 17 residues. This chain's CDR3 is CASSYSASPYENYGYTF. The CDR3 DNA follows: TGTGCCAGCAGTTACTCGGCCAGTCCCTATGAGAACTATGGCTACACCTTC.

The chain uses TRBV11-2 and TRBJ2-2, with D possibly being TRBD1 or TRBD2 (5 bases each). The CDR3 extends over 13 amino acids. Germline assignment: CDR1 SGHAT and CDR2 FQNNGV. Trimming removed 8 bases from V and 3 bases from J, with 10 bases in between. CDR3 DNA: TGTGCCAGCCGGGACGGCGACACCGGGGAGCTGTTTTTT. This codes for CASRDGDTGELFF.

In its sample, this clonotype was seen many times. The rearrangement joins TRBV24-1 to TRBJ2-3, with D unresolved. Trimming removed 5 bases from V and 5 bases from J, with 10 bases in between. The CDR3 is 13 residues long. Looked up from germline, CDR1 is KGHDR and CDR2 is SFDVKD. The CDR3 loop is CATSAPPGDTQYF. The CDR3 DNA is TGTGCCACCAGTGCTCCACCGGGAGATACGCAGTATTTT.

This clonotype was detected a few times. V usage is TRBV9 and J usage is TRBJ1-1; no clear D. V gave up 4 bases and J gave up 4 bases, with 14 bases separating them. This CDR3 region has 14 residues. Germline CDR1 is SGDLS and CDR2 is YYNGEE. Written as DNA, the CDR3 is TGTGCCAGCAGCCAAGACGGTGGGCGCACTGAAGCTTTCTTT. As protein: CASSQDGGRTEAFF.

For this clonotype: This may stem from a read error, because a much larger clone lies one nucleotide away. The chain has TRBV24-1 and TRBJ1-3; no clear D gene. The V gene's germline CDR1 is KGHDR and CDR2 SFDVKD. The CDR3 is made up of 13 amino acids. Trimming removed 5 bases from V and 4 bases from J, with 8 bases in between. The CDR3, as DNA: TGTGCCACCAGTGCCTCAGCAGGAAACACCATATATTTT. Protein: CATSASAGNTIYF.

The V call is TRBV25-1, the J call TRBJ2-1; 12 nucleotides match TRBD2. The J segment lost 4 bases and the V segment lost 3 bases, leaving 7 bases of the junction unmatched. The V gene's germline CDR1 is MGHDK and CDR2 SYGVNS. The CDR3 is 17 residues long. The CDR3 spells CASSDPLAGGRYNEQFF. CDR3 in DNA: TGTGCCAGCAGTGACCCCCTAGCGGGAGGGAGATACAATGAGCAGTTCTTC. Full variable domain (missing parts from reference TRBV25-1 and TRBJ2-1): EADIYQTPRYLVIGTGKKITLECSQTMGHDKMYWYQQDPGMELHLIHYSYGVNSTEKGDLSSESTVSRIRTEHFPLTLESARPSHTSQYLCASSDPLAGGRYNEQFFGPGTRLTVL.

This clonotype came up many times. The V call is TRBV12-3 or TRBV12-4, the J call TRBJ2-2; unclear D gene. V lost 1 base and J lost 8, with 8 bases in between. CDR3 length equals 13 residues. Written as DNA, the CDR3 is TGTGCCAGCAGTTTAGACGGACCGGGGGAGCTGTTTTTT. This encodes CASSLDGPGELFF.

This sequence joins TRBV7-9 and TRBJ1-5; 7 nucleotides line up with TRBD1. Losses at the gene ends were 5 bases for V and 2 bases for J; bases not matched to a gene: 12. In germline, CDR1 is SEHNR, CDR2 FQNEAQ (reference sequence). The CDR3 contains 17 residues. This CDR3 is CASSGEGAGGRNQPQHF. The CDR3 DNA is TGTGCCAGCAGCGGAGAGGGGGCAGGGGGTCGCAATCAGCCCCAGCATTTT. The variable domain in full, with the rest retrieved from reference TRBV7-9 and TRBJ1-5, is DTGVSQNPRHKITKRGQNVTFRCDPISEHNRLYWYRQTLGQGPEFLTYFQNEAQLEKSRLLSDRFSAERPKGSFSTLEIQRTEQGDSAMYLCASSGEGAGGRNQPQHFGDGTRLSIL.

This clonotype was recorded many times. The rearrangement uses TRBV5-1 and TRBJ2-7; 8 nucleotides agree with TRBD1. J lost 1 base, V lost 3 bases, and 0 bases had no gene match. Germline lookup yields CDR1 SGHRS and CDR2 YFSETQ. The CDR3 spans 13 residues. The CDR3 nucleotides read TGCGCCAGCAGCTGGACAGGGTCCTACGAGCAGTACTTC. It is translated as CASSWTGSYEQYF. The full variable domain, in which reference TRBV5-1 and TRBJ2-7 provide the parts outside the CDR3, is KAGVTQTPRYLIKTRGQQVTLSCSPISGHRSVSWYQQTPGQGLQFLFEYFSETQRNKGNFPGRFSGRQFSNSRSEMNVSTLELGDSALYLCASSWTGSYEQYFGPGTRLTVT.

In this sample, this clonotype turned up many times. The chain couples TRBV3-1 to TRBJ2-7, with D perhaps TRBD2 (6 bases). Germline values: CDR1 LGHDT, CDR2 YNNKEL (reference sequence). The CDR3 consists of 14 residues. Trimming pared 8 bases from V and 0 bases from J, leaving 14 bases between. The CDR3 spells CASRGKEYSYEQYF. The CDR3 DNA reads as TGTGCCAGCCGCGGGAAGGAATACTCCTACGAGCAGTACTTC.

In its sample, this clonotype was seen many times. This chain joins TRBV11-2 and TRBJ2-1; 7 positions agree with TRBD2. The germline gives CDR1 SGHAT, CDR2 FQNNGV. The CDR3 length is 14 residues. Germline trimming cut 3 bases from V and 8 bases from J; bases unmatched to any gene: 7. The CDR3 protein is CASSFITSVDEQFF. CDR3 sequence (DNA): TGTGCCAGCAGCTTCATTACTAGCGTCGATGAGCAGTTCTTC.

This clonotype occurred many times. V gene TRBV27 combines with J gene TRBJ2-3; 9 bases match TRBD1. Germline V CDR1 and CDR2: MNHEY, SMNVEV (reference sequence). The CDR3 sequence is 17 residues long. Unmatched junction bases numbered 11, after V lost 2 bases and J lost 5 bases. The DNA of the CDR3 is TGTGCCAGCAGTTTAATAGGATGGGACAGGGTAGAAGATACGCAGTATTTT. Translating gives CASSLIGWDRVEDTQYF.

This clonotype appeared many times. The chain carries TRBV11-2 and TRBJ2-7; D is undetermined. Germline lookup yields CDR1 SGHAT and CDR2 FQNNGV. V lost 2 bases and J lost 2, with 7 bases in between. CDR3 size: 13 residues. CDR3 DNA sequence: TGTGCCAGCAGCTTAACTGATACCTACGAGCAGTACTTC. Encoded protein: CASSLTDTYEQYF.

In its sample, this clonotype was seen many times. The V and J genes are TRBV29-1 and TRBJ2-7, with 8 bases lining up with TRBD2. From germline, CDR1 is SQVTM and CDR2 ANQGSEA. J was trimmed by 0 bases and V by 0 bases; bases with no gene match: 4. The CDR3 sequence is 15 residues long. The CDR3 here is CSVEDRSGGSYEQYF. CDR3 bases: TGCAGCGTTGAAGATCGGAGCGGGGGCTCCTACGAGCAGTACTTC.

CDR3 sequence (DNA): TGCGCCAGCAGCTTTGGGACAGGACCCAATGAGCAGTTCTTC. It specifies CASSFGTGPNEQFF. The chain recombines TRBV5-1 with TRBJ2-1; 8 nucleotides agree with TRBD1. Germline V lookup: CDR1 SGHRS, CDR2 YFSETQ. The CDR3 length is 14 residues. With V trimmed by 2 bases and J by 6 bases, 4 bases remained unmatched.